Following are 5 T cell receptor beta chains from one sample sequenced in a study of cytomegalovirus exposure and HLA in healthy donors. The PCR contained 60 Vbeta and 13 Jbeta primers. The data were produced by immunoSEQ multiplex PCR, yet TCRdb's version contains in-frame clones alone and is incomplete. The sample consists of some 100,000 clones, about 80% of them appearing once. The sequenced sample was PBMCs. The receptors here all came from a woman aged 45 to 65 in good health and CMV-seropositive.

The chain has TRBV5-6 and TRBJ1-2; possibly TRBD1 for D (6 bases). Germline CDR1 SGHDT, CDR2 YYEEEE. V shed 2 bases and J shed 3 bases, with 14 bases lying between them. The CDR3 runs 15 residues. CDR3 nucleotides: TGTGCCAGCAGCTTACAGGGTGGGGGAGACTATGGCTACACCTTC. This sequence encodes CASSLQGGGDYGYTF.

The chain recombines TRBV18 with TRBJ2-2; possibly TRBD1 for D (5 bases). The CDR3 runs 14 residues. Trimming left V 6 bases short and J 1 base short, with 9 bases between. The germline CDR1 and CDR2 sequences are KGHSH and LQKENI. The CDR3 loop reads CASSTRENTGELFF. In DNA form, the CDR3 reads TGTGCCAGCTCGACCAGGGAGAACACCGGGGAGCTGTTTTTT.

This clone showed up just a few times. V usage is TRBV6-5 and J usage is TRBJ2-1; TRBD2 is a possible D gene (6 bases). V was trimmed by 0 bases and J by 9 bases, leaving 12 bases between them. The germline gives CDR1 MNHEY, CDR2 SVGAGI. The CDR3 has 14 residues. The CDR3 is CASSYSGGEGEQFF. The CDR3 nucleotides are TGTGCCAGCAGTTACTCTGGAGGGGAAGGTGAGCAGTTCTTC.

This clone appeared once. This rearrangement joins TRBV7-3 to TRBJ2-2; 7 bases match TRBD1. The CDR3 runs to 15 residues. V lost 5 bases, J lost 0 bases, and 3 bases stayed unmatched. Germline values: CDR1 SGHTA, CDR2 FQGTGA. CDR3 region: CASSLTGANTGELFF. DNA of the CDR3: TGTGCCAGCAGCCTTACAGGGGCGAACACCGGGGAGCTGTTTTTT.

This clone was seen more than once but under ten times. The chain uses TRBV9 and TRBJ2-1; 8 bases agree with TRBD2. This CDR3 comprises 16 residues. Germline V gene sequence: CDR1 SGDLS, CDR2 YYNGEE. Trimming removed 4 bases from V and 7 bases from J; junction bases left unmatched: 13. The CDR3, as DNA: TGTGCCAGCAGCTCAGTAGTAACGGGGGGGCGAAATGAGCAGTTCTTC. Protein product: CASSSVVTGGRNEQFF. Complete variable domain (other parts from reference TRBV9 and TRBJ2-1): DSGVTQTPKHLITATGQRVTLRCSPRSGDLSVYWYQQSLDQGLQFLIQYYNGEERAKGNILERFSAQQFPDLHSELNLSSLELGDSALYFCASSSVVTGGRNEQFFGPGTRLTVL.